This T cell receptor (beta chain) emerged from a study of lymphopenia after photon versus proton radiotherapy. The protocol was immunoSEQ multiplex PCR, while the TCRdb copy is restricted to in-frame clones and leaves out a portion. The sample includes some 170,000 clones, more than 85% of them seen just once. CDR1 and CDR2 (germline): LGHNA, YNFKEQ. CDR3 length: 15 amino acids. Trimming took off 0 bases at V and 2 bases at J, with 11 bases between the two ends. The source material was peripheral blood, sampled from a patient treated with photon-based radiotherapy. The genes are TRBV4-2 and TRBJ2-7, with D unclear. The clonotype was recovered from a man aged 50-60 years with gastric cancer. CDR3 protein: CASSQDIGFAYEQYF. The CDR3 DNA follows: TGTGCCAGCAGCCAAGATATAGGGTTTGCCTACGAGCAGTACTTC.